This entry concerns a single TCR beta chain. Its target is unknown. The germline V gene encodes CDR1 LGHDT and CDR2 YNNKEL (reference sequence). CDR3 length: 14 amino acids. V lost 2 bases to trimming and J lost 2 bases; unmatched junction nucleotides: 2. The entry originates in a study of blood T cells in healthy people across ages. Study results and caveats: Estimated diversity that came from one million T cells was considered an underestimate.

Through a sample-barcoded 5' primer and a J-beta primer mix, a second PCR was run for 7 to 11 cycles. TCRdb itself ran the 5' RACE reads through MiXCR, one entry per CDR3 protein. The sample carries approximately 800,000 distinct CDR3 sequences, 25% recorded once. These data were also reused for a study on T cells of mothers and their children. That paper notes: Related mother-child pairs showed slightly, non-significantly higher overlap than unrelated pairs.

This TCR derives from a boy between 5 and 17 years old in good health. The sample comprised blood. The chain combines TRBV3-1 with TRBJ1-1; 7 positions agree with TRBD1. CDR3 sequence reads: CASSQRDSNTEAFF. The CDR3 DNA sequence: TGTGCCAGCAGCCAACGGGACAGTAACACTGAAGCTTTCTTT. Full variable domain (remainder filled in from reference TRBV3-1 and TRBJ1-1): DTAVSQTPKYLVTQMGNDKSIKCEQNLGHDTMYWYKQDSKKFLKIMFSYNNKELIINETVPNRFSPKSPDKAHLNLHINSLELGDSAVYFCASSQRDSNTEAFFGQGTRLTVV.